A selection of T cell receptor beta chains follows, all from one sample in a study of T-cell memory formation after mild COVID-19. TCRdb called the 5' RACE reads again in MiXCR, with one record for every CDR3 protein. The table shows a few hundred thousand distinct CDR3 sequences, with around a quarter occurring only once. Sequencing was performed on PBMCs or a T cell subset sorted from them (not recorded which). The receptors derive from an adult woman who had mild COVID-19 (a few samples of this study predate the infection). Cell type and time point are not known. CDR3s include the opening cysteine and the closing phenylalanine or tryptophan. Each record gives: V gene, D gene, J gene, clone size, CDR3 protein, CDR3 DNA. D genes are given only for firm matches. Rows may omit the clone size; those that give it use once, few, many or a size class.

V: TRBV2
D: TRBD2
J: TRBJ2-7
size: NA
CDR3: CASKDSGSSEQYF
DNA: TGTGCCAGCAAGGATAGCGGGAGTAGCGAGCAGTACTTC

V: TRBV25-1
D: NA
J: TRBJ1-1
size: NA
CDR3: CASSPLPDHGAFF
DNA: TGTGCCAGCAGTCCCCTGCCAGACCATGGAGCTTTCTTT

V: TRBV10-3
D: TRBD1
J: TRBJ1-6
size: few
CDR3: CASGQGSNSPLHF
DNA: TGTGCCTCTGGACAGGGGAGTAATTCACCCCTCCACTTT

V: TRBV3-1
D: NA
J: TRBJ2-1
size: few
CDR3: CASSPGHWSYNEQFF
DNA: TGTGCCAGCAGCCCGGGACACTGGTCCTACAATGAGCAGTTCTTC

V: TRBV9
D: NA
J: TRBJ1-1
size: NA
CDR3: CASSVGRGEAFF
DNA: TGTGCCAGCAGCGTAGGTAGGGGGGAAGCTTTCTTT

V: TRBV7-9
D: NA
J: TRBJ1-1
size: many
CDR3: CASSLGTSNTEAFF
DNA: TGTGCCAGCAGCTTGGGGACATCCAACACTGAAGCTTTCTTT

V: TRBV4-3
D: NA
J: TRBJ2-1
size: NA
CDR3: CASSQHYALSSYNEQFF
DNA: TGCGCCAGCAGCCAACACTACGCTTTAAGCTCCTACAATGAGCAGTTCTTC

V: TRBV12-3/TRBV12-4
D: TRBD1
J: TRBJ2-7
size: few
CDR3: CASSPGQGDEQYF
DNA: TGTGCCAGCAGTCCGGGACAGGGTGACGAGCAGTACTTC

V: TRBV5-1
D: NA
J: TRBJ2-2
size: NA
CDR3: CASSLEGRNTGELFF
DNA: TGCGCCAGCAGCCTGGAGGGAAGGAACACCGGGGAGCTGTTTTTT

V: TRBV12-3/TRBV12-4
D: NA
J: TRBJ1-1
size: few
CDR3: CASSLFGPGGGKAFF
DNA: TGTGCCAGCAGTTTATTTGGCCCGGGAGGTGGGAAAGCTTTCTTT

V: TRBV14
D: NA
J: TRBJ2-3
size: NA
CDR3: CASSQGRRASGDTQYF
DNA: TGTGCCAGCAGCCAAGGGAGGCGGGCCTCGGGGGATACGCAGTATTTT

V: TRBV25-1
D: TRBD2
J: TRBJ2-1
size: NA
CDR3: CASSDIRLAGGGDEQFF
DNA: TGTGCCAGCAGTGACATCCGACTAGCGGGGGGCGGGGATGAGCAGTTCTTC

V: TRBV20-1
D: TRBD2
J: TRBJ2-1
size: few
CDR3: CSAGTSYNEQFF
DNA: TGCAGTGCCGGGACTAGCTACAATGAGCAGTTCTTC

V: TRBV24-1
D: NA
J: TRBJ2-3
size: NA
CDR3: CATRGGNTDTQYF
DNA: TGTGCCACCAGGGGCGGGAACACAGATACGCAGTATTTT

V: TRBV4-3
D: TRBD2
J: TRBJ2-1
size: NA
CDR3: CASSQELYALAPENEQFF
DNA: TGCGCCAGCAGCCAAGAATTATACGCACTAGCGCCTGAGAATGAGCAGTTCTTC

V: TRBV7-2
D: TRBD2
J: TRBJ2-1
size: NA
CDR3: CASSSPSGLTYNEQFF
DNA: TGTGCCAGCAGCTCCCCTAGCGGACTAACCTACAATGAGCAGTTCTTC

V: TRBV24-1
D: TRBD2
J: TRBJ2-1
size: NA
CDR3: CATSDYAGGINNEQFF
DNA: TGTGCCACCAGTGATTATGCGGGAGGGATTAACAATGAGCAGTTCTTC

V: TRBV7-9
D: TRBD1
J: TRBJ1-2
size: few
CDR3: CASIPQGAGDYGYTF
DNA: TGTGCCAGCATCCCCCAGGGGGCAGGGGACTATGGCTACACCTTC

V: TRBV19
D: NA
J: TRBJ1-1
size: NA
CDR3: CASSMLAGFGTEAFF
DNA: TGTGCCAGTAGTATGCTTGCCGGGTTTGGCACTGAAGCTTTCTTT

V: TRBV5-1
D: NA
J: TRBJ2-1
size: many
CDR3: CASSMGRSNEQFF
DNA: TGCGCCAGCAGCATGGGGCGGTCCAATGAGCAGTTCTTC

V: TRBV4-1
D: NA
J: TRBJ2-3
size: NA
CDR3: CASSQDEVLRTDTQYF
DNA: TGCGCCAGCAGCCAAGATGAGGTCCTTCGCACAGATACGCAGTATTTT

V: TRBV5-4
D: NA
J: TRBJ2-3
size: few
CDR3: CASSLDSATDTQYF
DNA: TGTGCCAGCAGCTTGGACTCCGCCACAGATACGCAGTATTTT

V: TRBV6-6
D: NA
J: TRBJ2-7
size: few
CDR3: CASRKGGLGGRTYEQYF
DNA: TGTGCCAGCAGGAAAGGCGGGTTGGGGGGACGTACCTACGAGCAGTACTTC

V: TRBV30
D: NA
J: TRBJ1-5
size: NA
CDR3: CAWRGFDHQPQHF
DNA: TGTGCCTGGAGGGGGTTCGACCATCAGCCCCAGCATTTT

V: TRBV20-1
D: TRBD1
J: TRBJ2-7
size: few
CDR3: CSARTGASLNYEQYF
DNA: TGCAGTGCTAGGACAGGGGCGTCCCTAAACTACGAGCAGTACTTC

V: TRBV6-5
D: NA
J: TRBJ1-1
size: few
CDR3: CASKGGTLNTEAFF
DNA: TGTGCCAGCAAAGGGGGTACCTTGAACACTGAAGCTTTCTTT

V: TRBV12-3/TRBV12-4
D: TRBD2
J: TRBJ2-3
size: few
CDR3: CASSLAGAGGGTDTQYF
DNA: TGTGCCAGCAGTTTAGCGGGAGCGGGAGGGGGCACAGATACGCAGTATTTT

V: TRBV5-5
D: NA
J: TRBJ2-1
size: many
CDR3: CASSLEGGSYNEQFF
DNA: TGTGCCAGCAGCTTGGAAGGGGGCTCCTACAATGAGCAGTTCTTC

V: TRBV7-9
D: TRBD1
J: TRBJ2-3
size: NA
CDR3: CASSRDRVPSTDTQYF
DNA: TGTGCCAGCAGCCGGGACAGGGTACCAAGCACAGATACGCAGTATTTT

V: TRBV19
D: NA
J: TRBJ2-7
size: NA
CDR3: CASSSDGPVEQYF
DNA: TGTGCCAGTAGCTCGGACGGACCTGTAGAGCAGTACTTC

V: TRBV5-1
D: NA
J: TRBJ2-7
size: NA
CDR3: CASMAPPRDEQYF
DNA: TGCGCCAGCATGGCCCCTCCCCGCGACGAGCAGTACTTC

V: TRBV6-5
D: NA
J: TRBJ1-3
size: NA
CDR3: CASSYSTAGGNTIYF
DNA: TGTGCCAGCAGTTACTCGACGGCAGGCGGAAACACCATATATTTT

V: TRBV12-3/TRBV12-4
D: NA
J: TRBJ2-1
size: few
CDR3: CASSLARGILNNEQFF
DNA: TGTGCCAGCAGTTTAGCTCGGGGGATACTTAACAATGAGCAGTTCTTC

V: TRBV7-9
D: NA
J: TRBJ2-5
size: NA
CDR3: CASSLGPREETQYF
DNA: TGTGCCAGCAGCTTGGGTCCCAGGGAGGAGACCCAGTACTTC

V: TRBV12-3/TRBV12-4
D: TRBD2
J: TRBJ2-1
size: NA
CDR3: CASSLGPPGGGPRFF
DNA: TGTGCCAGCAGTTTAGGACCCCCTGGGGGAGGGCCGCGGTTCTTC

V: TRBV7-9
D: NA
J: TRBJ2-3
size: once
CDR3: CASSSSDSGYTDTQYF
DNA: TGTGCCAGCAGCTCCAGCGATAGCGGTTACACAGATACGCAGTATTTT

V: TRBV7-2
D: NA
J: TRBJ1-1
size: few
CDR3: CASTPKNTEAFF
DNA: TGTGCCAGCACACCAAAGAACACTGAAGCTTTCTTT

V: TRBV11-2
D: NA
J: TRBJ1-5
size: NA
CDR3: CASSLGPGAGQPQHF
DNA: TGTGCCAGCAGCTTAGGCCCAGGGGCCGGACAGCCCCAGCATTTT

V: TRBV13
D: TRBD2
J: TRBJ2-1
size: NA
CDR3: CASREGLAGNNEQFF
DNA: TGTGCCAGCAGAGAGGGACTAGCGGGAAACAATGAGCAGTTCTTC

V: TRBV20-1
D: NA
J: TRBJ2-1
size: once
CDR3: CSARDLGKKQFF
DNA: TGCAGTGCTAGAGATCTTGGGAAAAAGCAGTTCTTC

V: TRBV2
D: TRBD2
J: TRBJ2-5
size: NA
CDR3: CASSSELAWETQYF
DNA: TGTGCCAGCAGTTCAGAACTAGCGTGGGAGACCCAGTACTTC

V: TRBV30
D: NA
J: TRBJ2-2
size: NA
CDR3: CAWSAAGTNTGELFF
DNA: TGTGCCTGGAGTGCCGCTGGGACTAACACCGGGGAGCTGTTTTTT

V: TRBV29-1
D: TRBD2
J: TRBJ2-7
size: NA
CDR3: CSVISLADTYEQYF
DNA: TGCAGCGTGATTTCGCTAGCGGACACCTACGAGCAGTACTTC

V: TRBV7-3
D: TRBD2
J: TRBJ2-2
size: NA
CDR3: CASSLNSASGRGGELFF
DNA: TGTGCCAGCAGCTTAAACTCCGCTAGCGGGCGCGGCGGGGAGCTGTTTTTT

V: TRBV7-6
D: NA
J: TRBJ1-2
size: NA
CDR3: CASSRATGIGGYTF
DNA: TGTGCCAGCAGCCGGGCTACAGGGATTGGGGGCTACACCTTC

V: TRBV4-3
D: NA
J: TRBJ1-4
size: NA
CDR3: CASSQDQGLSEKLFF
DNA: TGCGCCAGCAGCCAAGATCAGGGTCTGAGTGAAAAACTGTTTTTT

V: TRBV15
D: NA
J: TRBJ2-3
size: few
CDR3: CATSTGATDTQYF
DNA: TGTGCCACCAGCACCGGGGCGACAGATACGCAGTATTTT

V: TRBV19
D: NA
J: TRBJ1-5
size: NA
CDR3: CASSVRDYYNQPQHF
DNA: TGTGCCAGTAGTGTTCGGGACTACTACAATCAGCCCCAGCATTTT

V: TRBV7-9
D: NA
J: TRBJ2-7
size: NA
CDR3: CASTSPQDNIYEQYF
DNA: TGTGCCAGCACCAGCCCCCAGGACAACATCTACGAGCAGTACTTC

V: TRBV4-3
D: TRBD1
J: TRBJ1-2
size: NA
CDR3: CASSYRGQSPGYTF
DNA: TGCGCCAGCAGCTACAGGGGACAGAGTCCTGGCTACACCTTC

V: TRBV7-9
D: NA
J: TRBJ2-7
size: NA
CDR3: CASSLDRPISSYEQYF
DNA: TGTGCCAGCAGCTTAGACAGGCCTATCAGCTCCTACGAGCAGTACTTC

V: TRBV7-2
D: NA
J: TRBJ2-7
size: many
CDR3: CASSSQGSYEQYF
DNA: TGTGCCAGCAGCTCCCAGGGGTCCTACGAGCAGTACTTC